This T cell receptor (beta chain) was recorded in a study of T cells in Graves' hyperthyroidism and ophthalmopathy. Study conclusions and caveats: A model using 13 V-J features told ophthalmopathy apart from stable hyperthyroidism.

The CDR3 spans 13 residues. Trimming took off 4 bases at V and 0 bases at J, with 5 bases between the two ends. Germline V lookup: CDR1 SNHLY, CDR2 FYNNEI. For Graves' hyperthyroidism to be stable, ophthalmopathy could not progress within 18 months. The study enrolled patients aged 18 to 65 with newly diagnosed hyperthyroidism of under 2 months' duration. Diagnosing involved the use of clinical symptoms, serum thyroxine and TRAb, thyroid ultrasound and orbital computed tomography. A remark on this clonotype: Its target is not known.

Amplified TCR beta CDR3 regions came from RNA transcripts. TCR CDR3 regions were first amplified by RT-PCR with HTBI primers. TCRdb reprocessed the multiplex PCR reads via MiXCR and lists one record per CDR3 protein. The table has roughly 580,000 distinct CDR3 sequences, roughly 50% seen once. The source of this sequence is a woman under 30 with Graves' hyperthyroidism. The chain couples TRBV2 to TRBJ2-3; tentative D call: TRBD2 (5 bases). The sequenced sample was peripheral blood or thyroid tissue (not recorded which). CDR3 amino acids: CASSGGSTDTQYF. In DNA form, the CDR3 reads TGTGCCAGCAGTGGAGGGAGCACAGATACGCAGTATTTT.